This TCR beta chain emerged from a study of cytomegalovirus exposure and HLA in healthy donors. CDR3 length: 17 amino acids. Germline V gene sequence: CDR1 MDHEN, CDR2 SYDVKM. Trimming removed 5 bases at V and 1 base at J, with 21 bases between. PCR amplification relied on 60 Vbeta primers (plus 13 Jbeta primers). This table comes from immunoSEQ multiplex PCR, and its TCRdb copy is limited to in-frame clones, with some not included. The table has under 100,000 clones, over 70% seen once. The genes are TRBV28 and TRBJ2-7, with TRBD2 as a possible D gene (5 bases). This sequence was found in a man younger than 30 in good health and CMV-seropositive. The sample comprised PBMCs. Written as DNA, the CDR3 is TGTGCCAGCAGTCCATCCCCCCCTAGCTACCTTTCCTACGAGCAGTACTTC. Protein: CASSPSPPSYLSYEQYF.